These 25 T cell receptor beta chains originate from one sample sequenced in a study of beta chain features in type 1 diabetes. Sequenced material consisted of expressed TCRB transcripts (all of the isolated RNA was reverse transcribed). Clones were read by immunoSEQ multiplex PCR, and TCRdb kept only the in-frame ones, dropping some. The sample holds around 450,000 clones; roughly 10% are singletons and the top ten take approximately 0.05%. Specimen: naive CD4+ T cells from blood. The source is a woman aged 18-30 years in good health.

Points on this clone: Other DNA sequences in this sample translate to the same CDR3. V and J are TRBV7-2 and TRBJ2-1, with D hard to call. CDR3 size: 15 residues. Between the trimmed V and J ends, which lost 0 bases and 1 base, there was a span of 7 bases. CDR1 and CDR2 (germline): SGHTA, FQGNSA. CDR3: CASSLAGASYNEQFF. The CDR3 DNA follows: TGTGCCAGCAGCTTAGCGGGTGCGTCCTACAATGAGCAGTTCTTC.

There are a few counts of this clone. V gene TRBV7-9 combines with J gene TRBJ1-2, with D hard to call. Germline values: CDR1 SEHNR, CDR2 FQNEAQ (reference sequence). The CDR3 loop spans 14 amino acids. The germline V and J ends were trimmed by 1 base and 4 bases, with 10 bases remaining between them. The CDR3 region is CASSLVGRIYGYTF. The DNA of the CDR3 is TGTGCCAGCAGCTTAGTGGGCAGAATCTATGGCTACACCTTC.

This clone was seen more than once but under ten times. The chain uses TRBV29-1 and TRBJ1-1; D not resolved. Germline V CDR1 and CDR2: SQVTM, ANQGSEA. The CDR3 is 16 residues long. Trimming left V 3 bases short and J 4 bases short, with 21 bases between. DNA of the CDR3: TGCAGCGTTGAGGCGGCCCGCGGGGTCCGAGGCACTGAAGCTTTCTTT. Translating it yields CSVEAARGVRGTEAFF.

This clone was counted between two and nine times. The rearrangement uses TRBV11-2 and TRBJ2-7, with D perhaps TRBD2 (6 bases). Germline V gene sequence: CDR1 SGHAT, CDR2 FQNNGV. With 5 bases removed from V and 0 bases from J, the gap between germline ends came to 20 bases. The CDR3 contains 17 residues. CDR3 in DNA: TGTGCCAGCAGCCCACTATACTCTAGGCGGGACTCCTACGAGCAGTACGTC. Its protein is CASSPLYSRRDSYEQYV.

The chain has TRBV6-1 and TRBJ2-3, with 7 bases aligning to TRBD2. The length of the CDR3 is 14 residues. V was pared by 7 bases and J by 5 bases, with 9 bases of the junction left unmatched. Germline V gene data show CDR1 as MNHNS and CDR2 as SASEGT. As DNA, the CDR3 is TGTGCCAGCACCAAAGTCCGGGGGGAAGATACGCAGTATTTT. This gives the protein CASTKVRGEDTQYF.

This rearrangement joins TRBV7-2 to TRBJ1-5, with a tentative D call TRBD1 (5 bases). This CDR3 has 15 residues. The germline V and J ends were trimmed by 5 bases and 3 bases, with 14 bases remaining between them. The germline V gene has CDR1 SGHTA and CDR2 FQGNSA. CDR3 amino acids: CASSPRGQSNQPQHF. The CDR3 DNA reads as TGTGCCAGCAGCCCGAGAGGACAATCCAATCAGCCCCAGCATTTT.

This chain joins TRBV6-5 and TRBJ2-7; D is unclear. Germline CDR1 and CDR2: MNHEY and SVGAGI. This CDR3 has 13 residues. Between the trimmed V and J ends, which lost 1 base and 0 bases, there was a span of 4 bases. The CDR3 region has the DNA TGTGCCAGCAGTTACTGGCGCTCCTACGAGCAGTACTTC. Translation gives CASSYWRSYEQYF.

For the CDR3, the DNA is TGTGCCACCAGCAGAGAGCTCTTCAGGGGATCCTTAGCCAAAAACATTCAGTACTTC. As protein: CATSRELFRGSLAKNIQYF. V is TRBV15 and J is TRBJ2-4, with D possibly matching TRBD1 (6 bases). From germline, CDR1 is LNHNV and CDR2 YYDKDF (reference sequence). V was clipped by 0 bases and J by 0 bases, with 18 bases between them. This CDR3 spans 19 amino acids.

The chain has TRBV18 and TRBJ1-1, with D possibly being TRBD1 (5 bases). The CDR3 spans 16 residues. The V and J ends lost 2 bases and 3 bases respectively, with 16 bases between them. Germline CDR1 KGHSH, CDR2 LQKENI. CDR3 nucleotide sequence: TGTGCCAGCTCACCATTGTGGCAGGGAGCGGACACTGAAGCTTTCTTT. It codes for CASSPLWQGADTEAFF.

The CDR3 DNA is TGTGCCAGCAGTGGGTCCGGGACTAGCGGGGCTCTCTACAATGAGCAGTTCTTC. It yields the protein CASSGSGTSGALYNEQFF. This chain connects TRBV28 to TRBJ2-1; 13 bases are shared with TRBD2. Trimming took 5 bases from V and 3 from J; bases not matched to a gene: 10. The CDR3 consists of 18 residues. The germline gives CDR1 MDHEN, CDR2 SYDVKM. The entire variable domain, with the rest obtained from reference TRBV28 and TRBJ2-1, is as follows: DVKVTQSSRYLVKRTGEKVFLECVQDMDHENMFWYRQDPGLGLRLIYFSYDVKMKEKGDIPEGYSVSREKKERFSLILESASTNQTSMYLCASSGSGTSGALYNEQFFGPGTRLTVL.

The genes are TRBV7-2 and TRBJ2-1; maybe TRBD1 (6 bases). This CDR3 contains 14 residues. Trimming took 1 base from V and 5 from J, leaving 9 bases between them. Germline lookup yields CDR1 SGHTA and CDR2 FQGNSA. The CDR3 nucleotides are TGTGCCAGCAGCTTAGGGGACATCGACAATGAGCAGTTCTTC. This sequence encodes CASSLGDIDNEQFF.

The V call is TRBV4-2, the J call TRBJ2-5, with a tentative D call TRBD1 (5 bases). CDR3 length: 14 amino acids. Trimming pared 0 bases from V and 5 bases from J, leaving 10 bases between. Germline V CDR1 and CDR2: LGHNA, YNFKEQ. The CDR3 region is CASSQDDREETQYF. The CDR3 DNA reads as TGTGCCAGCAGCCAAGATGACAGAGAGGAGACCCAGTACTTC.

This sequence joins TRBV25-1 and TRBJ2-5, with D possibly being TRBD1 or TRBD2 (5 bases each). The germline V gene encodes CDR1 MGHDK and CDR2 SYGVNS. CDR3 length: 12 residues. V lost 3 bases and J 13 bases, leaving 15 bases between the germline ends. The CDR3 region has the DNA TGTGCCAGCAGTGAGTCGGGGCATAGACTGTACTTC. Encoded protein: CASSESGHRLYF.

This clone occurred a few times. The CDR3 nucleotides are TGTGCCAGCAGCGTCCCGGGGGGCGGGGATACGCAGTATTTT. Amino acid sequence: CASSVPGGGDTQYF. V is TRBV7-2 and J is TRBJ2-3; D is perhaps TRBD2 (7 bases). Germline CDR1 is SGHTA and CDR2 is FQGNSA. CDR3 length: 14 residues. With 5 bases removed from V and 6 bases from J, the gap between germline ends came to 15 bases.

The chain carries TRBV7-2 and TRBJ2-1; D not resolved. Germline CDR1 and CDR2: SGHTA and FQGNSA. There are 14 residues in the CDR3. V was cut by 1 base and J by 5 bases, with 9 bases left in between. The CDR3 is CASSLENSNNEQFF. In DNA, the CDR3 is TGTGCCAGCAGCTTAGAAAACAGTAACAATGAGCAGTTCTTC.

This clone appeared a single time. The CDR3 here is CASRTALQGKTGELFF. The CDR3 region has the DNA TGCGCCAGCAGGACCGCCCTACAGGGGAAGACGGGGGAGCTGTTTTTT. The chain couples TRBV5-1 to TRBJ2-2, with 7 bases lining up with TRBD1. The CDR3 contains 16 residues. V was clipped by 5 bases and J by 8 bases; unmatched bases: 15. Germline assignment: CDR1 SGHRS and CDR2 YFSETQ.

The rearrangement links TRBV7-2 to TRBJ1-4; D call uncertain. The CDR3 length is 15 residues. Germline lookup yields CDR1 SGHTA and CDR2 FQGNSA. With 1 base removed from V and 8 bases from J, the gap between germline ends came to 14 bases. CDR3 coding DNA: TGTGCCAGCAGCTTAGTCAGAAACATAGAAGAAAAACTGTTTTTT. Its protein is CASSLVRNIEEKLFF. The entire variable domain, with the rest obtained from reference TRBV7-2 and TRBJ1-4, is as follows: GAGVSQSPSNKVTEKGKDVELRCDPISGHTALYWYRQSLGQGLEFLIYFQGNSAPDKSGLPSDRFSAERTGGSVSTLTIQRTQQEDSAVYLCASSLVRNIEEKLFFGSGTQLSVL.

This clone was seen a few times. The CDR3 nucleotides read TGTGCCAGCAGCGCAAAGCATACGGGAGGGAGGGAGACCCAGTACTTC. Translated, it gives CASSAKHTGGRETQYF. The chain couples TRBV7-3 to TRBJ2-5, with 8 nucleotides matching TRBD2. This CDR3 has 16 residues. Trimming removed 5 bases from V and 5 bases from J; junction bases left unmatched: 13. CDR1 and CDR2 from the germline V gene are SGHTA and FQGTGA. Full variable domain (outside the CDR3, taken from reference TRBV7-3 and TRBJ2-5): GAGVSQTPSNKVTEKGKYVELRCDPISGHTALYWYRQSLGQGPEFLIYFQGTGAADDSGLPNDRFFAVRPEGSVSTLKIQRTERGDSAVYLCASSAKHTGGRETQYFGPGTRLLVL.

The chain uses TRBV7-9 and TRBJ1-4; TRBD1 might be the D (5 bases). Germline values: CDR1 SEHNR, CDR2 FQNEAQ (reference sequence). Trimming took off 2 bases at V and 8 bases at J, with 6 bases between the two ends. The CDR3 runs to 12 residues. In DNA, the CDR3 is TGTGCCAGCAGCTTATCAGGGGAAAAACTGTTTTTT. Encoded protein: CASSLSGEKLFF.

This clone has a handful of counts. The chain recombines TRBV4-1 with TRBJ1-2; TRBD1 matches 8 bases. The CDR3 is made up of 16 amino acids. Germline V CDR1 and CDR2: MGHRA, YSYEKL. With 3 bases clipped from V and 5 bases from J, the junction kept 11 bases outside the gene matches. The CDR3 is CASSQPGQASPYGYTF. CDR3 DNA: TGCGCCAGCAGCCAGCCGGGACAGGCGAGTCCTTATGGCTACACCTTC.

This clone has only a few counts. The chain uses TRBV11-3 and TRBJ2-1; 12 nucleotides agree with TRBD2. The V and J ends lost 5 bases and 7 bases, in that order; junction bases with no gene match: 9. This CDR3 has 16 residues. Germline V gives CDR1 SGHNT, CDR2 YENEEA. The CDR3 loop is CASSPPGLAGKNEQFF. The DNA of the CDR3 is TGTGCCAGCAGCCCTCCGGGACTAGCGGGTAAAAATGAGCAGTTCTTC.

The CDR3 region has the DNA TGTGCCAGCAGCGATGGACTAGCGGGAGGTCCTGAGGGTGAGCAGTTCTTC. This encodes CASSDGLAGGPEGEQFF. The V gene is TRBV9, the J gene TRBJ2-1; 14 bases agree with TRBD2. V was clipped by 3 bases and J by 9 bases; unmatched bases: 11. In germline, CDR1 is SGDLS, CDR2 YYNGEE. This CDR3 has 17 residues.

In this sample, this clone turned up a few times. The V call is TRBV30, the J call TRBJ2-1, with 10 bases matching TRBD1. Germline V gene data show CDR1 as GTSNPN and CDR2 as SVGIG (reference sequence). CDR3 size: 15 residues. V lost 2 bases, J lost 4 bases, and 5 bases stayed unmatched. As DNA, the CDR3 is TGTGCCTGGAGTCCCCGGACAGGGGGATACAATGAGCAGTTCTTC. Encoded protein: CAWSPRTGGYNEQFF.

The chain is built from TRBV2 and TRBJ1-2; D gene uncertain. This CDR3 has 15 residues. The V and J ends lost 6 bases and 7 bases respectively, with 21 bases between them. Germline V CDR1 and CDR2: SNHLY, FYNNEI. The CDR3 nucleotides read TGTGCCAGCAGCGTTAGGGCTGACGAGAGCGGTGGCTACACCTTC. It codes for CASSVRADESGGYTF.

The chain links TRBV30 to TRBJ2-1, with 11 positions matching TRBD1. Per the germline V gene, CDR1 is GTSNPN and CDR2 is SVGIG (reference sequence). This CDR3 is 15 amino acids long. Germline trimming cut 0 bases from V and 7 bases from J; bases unmatched to any gene: 5. The CDR3 DNA reads TGTGCCTGGAGTGTAAGGACAGGGGGCGGGAATGAGCAGTTCTTC. Translating it yields CAWSVRTGGGNEQFF.